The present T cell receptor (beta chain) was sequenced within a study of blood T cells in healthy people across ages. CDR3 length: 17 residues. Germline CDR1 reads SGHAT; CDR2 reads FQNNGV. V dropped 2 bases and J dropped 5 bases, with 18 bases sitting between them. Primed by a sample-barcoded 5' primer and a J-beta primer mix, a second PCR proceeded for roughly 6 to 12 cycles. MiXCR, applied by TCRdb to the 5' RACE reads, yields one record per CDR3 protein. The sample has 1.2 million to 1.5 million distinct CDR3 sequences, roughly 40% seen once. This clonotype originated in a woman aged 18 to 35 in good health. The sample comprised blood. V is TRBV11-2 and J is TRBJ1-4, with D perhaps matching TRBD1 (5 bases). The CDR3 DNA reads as TGTGCCAGCAGCTTATTGGCCGCGGGGGGAGGGAATGAAAAACTGTTTTTT. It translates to CASSLLAAGGGNEKLFF.